This T cell receptor (beta chain) is from a study of early T cells in non-severe SARS-CoV-2 infection. This clonotype was detected many times. Individual cDNA molecules carried attached unique molecular identifiers. TCRdb fed the 5' RACE reads into MiXCR, producing one record per CDR3 protein. Among just under 85,000 distinct CDR3 sequences listed, about 10% were seen once. Sequencing was performed on whole blood, taken at baseline. This receptor was taken from an adult who was a healthcare worker with PCR-confirmed SARS-CoV-2 infection or an uninfected control (not recorded which).

CDR3 sequence (DNA): TGTGCCAGCAGGGACAGGGGGCTTAGGTCTGGGGCCAACGTCCTGACTTTC. Protein sequence: CASRDRGLRSGANVLTF. The rearrangement joins TRBV28 to TRBJ2-6; 11 nucleotides align to TRBD1. Germline CDR1 and CDR2: MDHEN and SYDVKM. J lost 1 base, V lost 6 bases, and 5 bases had no gene match. The CDR3 is made up of 17 amino acids.